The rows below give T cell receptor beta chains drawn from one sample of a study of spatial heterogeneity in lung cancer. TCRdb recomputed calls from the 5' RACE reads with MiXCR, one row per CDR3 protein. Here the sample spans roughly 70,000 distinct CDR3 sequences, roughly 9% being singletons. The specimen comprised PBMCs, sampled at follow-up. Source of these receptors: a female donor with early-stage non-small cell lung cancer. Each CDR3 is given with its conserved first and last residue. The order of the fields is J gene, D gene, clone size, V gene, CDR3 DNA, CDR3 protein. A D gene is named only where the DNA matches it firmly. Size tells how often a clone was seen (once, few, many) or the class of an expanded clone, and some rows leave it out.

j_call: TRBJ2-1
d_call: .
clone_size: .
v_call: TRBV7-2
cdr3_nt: TGTGCCAGCAAAGGAGGGGGGACCTCAGGTGATGAGCAGTTCTTC
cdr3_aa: CASKGGGTSGDEQFF

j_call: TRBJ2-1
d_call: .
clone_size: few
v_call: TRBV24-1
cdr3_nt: TGTGCCACCAGTGATCCCGGGACCGAGCAGTTCTTC
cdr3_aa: CATSDPGTEQFF

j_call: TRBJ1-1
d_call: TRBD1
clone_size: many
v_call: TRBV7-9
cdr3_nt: TGTGCCAGCAGCCCCTCCCGGACAGGGTTTTCTGAAGCTTTCTTT
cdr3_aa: CASSPSRTGFSEAFF

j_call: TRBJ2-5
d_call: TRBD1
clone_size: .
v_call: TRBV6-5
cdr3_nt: TGTGCCAGCAGTCCCGGAACAGGGGGCGGGGAGACCCAGTACTTC
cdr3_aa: CASSPGTGGGETQYF

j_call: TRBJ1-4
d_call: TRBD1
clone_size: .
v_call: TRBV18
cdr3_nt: TGTGCCAGCTCACCGGGGACAGCTAACCGGGAAAAACTGTTTTTT
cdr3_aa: CASSPGTANREKLFF

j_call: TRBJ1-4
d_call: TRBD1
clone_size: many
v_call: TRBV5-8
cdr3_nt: TGTGCCAGCAGCCTAAACAGGGGGGCTAATGAAAAACTGTTTTTT
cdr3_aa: CASSLNRGANEKLFF

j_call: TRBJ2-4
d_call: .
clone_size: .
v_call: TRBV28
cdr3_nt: TGTGCCAGCAGCTGGGGGACGGCGAGAAACATTCAGTACTTC
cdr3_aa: CASSWGTARNIQYF

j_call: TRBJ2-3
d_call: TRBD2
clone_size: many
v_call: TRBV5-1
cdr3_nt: TGCGCCAGCACTACCCCGTCTAGCGGGAGGGCCACAGATACGCAGTATTTT
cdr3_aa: CASTTPSSGRATDTQYF

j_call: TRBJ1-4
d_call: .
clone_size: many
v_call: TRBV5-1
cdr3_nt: TGCGCCAGCAGTACCGGGACCGTTGCAACTAATGAAAAACTGTTTTTT
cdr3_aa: CASSTGTVATNEKLFF

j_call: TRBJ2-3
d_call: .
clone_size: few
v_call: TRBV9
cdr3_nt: TGTGCCAGCAGCGGCTTCACAGATACGCAGTATTTT
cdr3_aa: CASSGFTDTQYF

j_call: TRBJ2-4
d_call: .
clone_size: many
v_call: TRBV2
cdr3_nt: TGTGCCAGCAGGAAATTAGCCAAAAACATTCAGTACTTC
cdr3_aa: CASRKLAKNIQYF

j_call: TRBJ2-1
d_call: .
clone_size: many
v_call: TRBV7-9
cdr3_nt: TGTGCCAGCAGCGACACCCTAGGTCCCCGGTTCTTC
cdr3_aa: CASSDTLGPRFF

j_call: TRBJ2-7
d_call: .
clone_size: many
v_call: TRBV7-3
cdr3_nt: TGTGCCAGCAGCCGAACACAGGGAGATGTCGACGAGCAGTACTTC
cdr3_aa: CASSRTQGDVDEQYF

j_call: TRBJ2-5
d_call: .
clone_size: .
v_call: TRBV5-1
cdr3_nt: TGCGCCAGCAGCTTTTCGGACAGCAGCCAGGAGACCCAGTACTTC
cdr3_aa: CASSFSDSSQETQYF

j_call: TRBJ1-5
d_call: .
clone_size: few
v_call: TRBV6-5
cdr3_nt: TGTGCCAGCAGTACACACAGGGAGATTAGCAATCAGCCCCAGCATTTT
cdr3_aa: CASSTHREISNQPQHF

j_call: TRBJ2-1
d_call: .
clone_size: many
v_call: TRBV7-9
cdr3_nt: TGTGCCAGCAGCTACGGGGGCAGTTACAATGAGCAGTTCTTC
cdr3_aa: CASSYGGSYNEQFF

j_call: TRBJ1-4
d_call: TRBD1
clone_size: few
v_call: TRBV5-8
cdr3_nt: TGTGCCAGCAGCTGGACAGGGGCGACCTCTAATGAAAAACTGTTTTTT
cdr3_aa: CASSWTGATSNEKLFF

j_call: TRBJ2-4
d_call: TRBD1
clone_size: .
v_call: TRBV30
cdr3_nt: TGTGCCTTGGACAGGGGGCAGGGAAACATTCAGTACTTC
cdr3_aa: CALDRGQGNIQYF

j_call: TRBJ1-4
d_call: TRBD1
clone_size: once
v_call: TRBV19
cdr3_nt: TGTGCCAGTAGCAAACAGGGGGCATATGAAAAACTGTTTTTT
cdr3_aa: CASSKQGAYEKLFF

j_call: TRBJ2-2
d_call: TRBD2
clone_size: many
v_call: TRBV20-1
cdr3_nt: TGCAGTGCTATCCAAGCGGGAGCGAACACCGGGGAGCTGTTTTTT
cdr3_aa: CSAIQAGANTGELFF

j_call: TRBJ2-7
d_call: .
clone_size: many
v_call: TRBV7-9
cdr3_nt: TGTGCCAGCAGCTTATGGGGGGCCCCAACCGAGCAGTACTTC
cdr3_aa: CASSLWGAPTEQYF

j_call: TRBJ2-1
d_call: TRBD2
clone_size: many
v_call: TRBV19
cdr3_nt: TGTGCCAGTAGGCCAACTAGCACCGGGGGGAATGAGCAGTTCTTC
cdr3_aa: CASRPTSTGGNEQFF

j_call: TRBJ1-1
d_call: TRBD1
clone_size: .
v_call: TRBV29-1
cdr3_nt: TGCAGCGGAGCCGGGACAGGGGACATGAACACTGAAGCTTTCTTT
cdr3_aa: CSGAGTGDMNTEAFF

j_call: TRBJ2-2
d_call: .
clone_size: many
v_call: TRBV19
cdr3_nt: TGTGCCAGTAGCCTAGAGCAAGGCGCCGGGGAGCTGTTTTTT
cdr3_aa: CASSLEQGAGELFF

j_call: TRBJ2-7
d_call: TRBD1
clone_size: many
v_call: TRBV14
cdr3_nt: TGTGCCAGCAGCCAAACAACCCGGGACAGGGGGCCTCACGAGCAGTACTTC
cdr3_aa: CASSQTTRDRGPHEQYF

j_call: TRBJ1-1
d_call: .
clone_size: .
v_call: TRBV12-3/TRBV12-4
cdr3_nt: TGTGCCAGCAGTATAGGGGTTGCGAACACTGAAGCTTTCTTT
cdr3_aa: CASSIGVANTEAFF

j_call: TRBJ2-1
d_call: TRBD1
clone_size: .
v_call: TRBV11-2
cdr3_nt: TGTGCCAGCAGCTTAGGGACAGGGCTGTTCTTC
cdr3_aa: CASSLGTGLFF

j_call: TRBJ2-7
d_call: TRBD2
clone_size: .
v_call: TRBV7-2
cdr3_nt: TGTGCCAGCAGCTTAGGTTATAGCGGGAGGGACTACGAGCAGTACTTC
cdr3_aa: CASSLGYSGRDYEQYF

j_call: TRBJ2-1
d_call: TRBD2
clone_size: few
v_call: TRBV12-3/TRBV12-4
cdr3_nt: TGTGCCAGCAGTTCCCCGGGCGGGGGGAGGAGCGGATACAATGAGCAGTTCTTC
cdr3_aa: CASSSPGGGRSGYNEQFF

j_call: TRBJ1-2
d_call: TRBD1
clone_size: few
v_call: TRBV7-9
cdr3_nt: TGTGCCAGCAGCCAGGGGGGGCCTCATGGCTACACCTTC
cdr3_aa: CASSQGGPHGYTF

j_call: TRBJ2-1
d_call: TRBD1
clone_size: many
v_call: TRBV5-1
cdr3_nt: TGCGCCAGCAGCCCTCCGGGACAGGGATACAATGAGCAGTTCTTC
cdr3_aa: CASSPPGQGYNEQFF

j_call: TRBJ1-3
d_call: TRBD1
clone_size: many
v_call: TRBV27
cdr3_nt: TGTGCCAGCAGTGTAACAGGGGGCTCTGGAAACACCATATATTTT
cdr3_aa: CASSVTGGSGNTIYF

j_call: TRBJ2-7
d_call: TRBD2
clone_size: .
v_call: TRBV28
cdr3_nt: TGTGCCAGCAGTTTTTTAGCGGGACTTGCCTACGAGCAGTACTTC
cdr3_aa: CASSFLAGLAYEQYF

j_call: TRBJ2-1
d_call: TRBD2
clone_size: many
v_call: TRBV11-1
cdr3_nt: TGTGCCAGCAGCCCCCAGGGACTAGCGGATGACCAGGGGTTCTTC
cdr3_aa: CASSPQGLADDQGFF

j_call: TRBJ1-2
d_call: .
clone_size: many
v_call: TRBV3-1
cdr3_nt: TGTGCCAGCAGCCATCCGGGGCTCCCAAAGGATGGCTACACCTTC
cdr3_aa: CASSHPGLPKDGYTF

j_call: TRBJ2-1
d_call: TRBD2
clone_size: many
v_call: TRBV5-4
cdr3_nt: TGTGCCAGCAGCTGGGCCGGGACTAGCTCCAATGAGCAGTTCTTC
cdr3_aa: CASSWAGTSSNEQFF

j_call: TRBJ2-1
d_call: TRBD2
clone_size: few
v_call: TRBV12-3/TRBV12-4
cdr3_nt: TGTGCCAGCAGTGCCCCCGGGACTAGCATTGCAAGGTTC
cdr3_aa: CASSAPGTSIARF

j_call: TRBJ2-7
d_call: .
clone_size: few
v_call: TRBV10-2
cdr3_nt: TGCGCCTCAACAGGTGTCCCCGGCTACGAGCAGTACTTC
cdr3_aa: CASTGVPGYEQYF

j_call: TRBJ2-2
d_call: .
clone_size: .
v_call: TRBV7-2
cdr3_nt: TGTGCCAGCAGCTTAGCGATCGGAGTCACCGGGGAGCTGTTTTTT
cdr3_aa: CASSLAIGVTGELFF

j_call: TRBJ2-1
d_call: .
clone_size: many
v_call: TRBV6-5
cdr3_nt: TGTGCCAGCAGTTGGGGACGTTACAATGAGCAGTTCTTC
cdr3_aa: CASSWGRYNEQFF

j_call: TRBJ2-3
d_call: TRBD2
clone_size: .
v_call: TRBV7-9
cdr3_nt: TGTACCAGCAGAACTAGCGGCTATGATACGCAGTATTTT
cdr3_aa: CTSRTSGYDTQYF